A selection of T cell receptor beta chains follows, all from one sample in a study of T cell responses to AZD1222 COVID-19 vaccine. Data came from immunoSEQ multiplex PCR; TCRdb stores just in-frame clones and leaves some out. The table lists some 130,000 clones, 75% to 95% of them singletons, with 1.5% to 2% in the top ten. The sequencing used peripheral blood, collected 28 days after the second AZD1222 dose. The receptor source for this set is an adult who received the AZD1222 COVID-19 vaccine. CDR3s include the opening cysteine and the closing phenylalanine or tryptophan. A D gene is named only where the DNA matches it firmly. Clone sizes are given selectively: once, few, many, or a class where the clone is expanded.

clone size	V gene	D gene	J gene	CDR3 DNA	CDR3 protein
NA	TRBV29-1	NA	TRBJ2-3	TGCAGCGTTGAGTCCTCTACAGATACGCAGTATTTT	CSVESSTDTQYF
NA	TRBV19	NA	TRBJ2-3	TGTGCCAGTAGTATAGCGGACGCCACAGATACGCAGTATTTT	CASSIADATDTQYF
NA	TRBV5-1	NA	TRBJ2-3	TGCGCCAGCAGCCAATTCACTACAGGTCAGGGATCGCAGTATTTT	CASSQFTTGQGSQYF
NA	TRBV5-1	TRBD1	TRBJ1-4	TGCGCCAGCAGCACCGGGACAGGCAAAGAAAAACTGTTTTTT	CASSTGTGKEKLFF
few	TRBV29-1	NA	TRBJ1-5	TGCAGCGTAGCCGACACGTATCAGCCCCAGCATTTT	CSVADTYQPQHF
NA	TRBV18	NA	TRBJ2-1	TGTGCCAGCTCACCACAATCTGATGGGAATGAGCAGTTCTTC	CASSPQSDGNEQFF
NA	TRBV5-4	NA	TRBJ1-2	TGTGCCAGCAGCCTATCTACGGGATTCTATGGCTACACCTTC	CASSLSTGFYGYTF
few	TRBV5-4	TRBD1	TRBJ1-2	TGTGCCAGCAGCGAAGGGACAGGGCCTAACTATGGCTACACCTTC	CASSEGTGPNYGYTF
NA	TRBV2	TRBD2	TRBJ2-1	TGTGCCAGCAGTATGGGACTAGCGGGAACGAATGAGCAGTTCTTC	CASSMGLAGTNEQFF
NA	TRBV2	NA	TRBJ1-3	TGTGCCAGCCAGACAGGCGGCGGAAACACCATATATTTT	CASQTGGGNTIYF
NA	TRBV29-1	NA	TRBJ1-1	TGCAGCTCAGGACAGCCGAACACTGAAGCTTTCTTT	CSSGQPNTEAFF
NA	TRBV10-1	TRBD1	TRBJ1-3	TGCGCCAGCCCCCGGGACAGGAGAATCGTTTCCCTTTCTGGAAACACCATATATTTT	CASPRDRRIVSLSGNTIYF
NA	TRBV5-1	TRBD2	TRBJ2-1	TGCGCCAGCAGCTTGGGGCCCCGACTAGCAACCTACAATGAGCAGTTCTTC	CASSLGPRLATYNEQFF
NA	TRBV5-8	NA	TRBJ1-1	TGTGCCAGCAGCCGGGGAGGTTGGGGTGACACTGAAGCTTTCTTT	CASSRGGWGDTEAFF
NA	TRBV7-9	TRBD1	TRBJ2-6	TGTGCCAGCAGCTTTGGACAGGGAATATCGACTGGGGCCAACGTCCTGACTTTC	CASSFGQGISTGANVLTF
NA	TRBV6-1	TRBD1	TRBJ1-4	TGTGCCAGCAGTGATGGACAGGGCACTGAAAAACTGTTTTTT	CASSDGQGTEKLFF
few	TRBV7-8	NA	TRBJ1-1	TGTGCCAGCAGCCCACAGGGAGTTCCTGAAGCTTTCTTT	CASSPQGVPEAFF